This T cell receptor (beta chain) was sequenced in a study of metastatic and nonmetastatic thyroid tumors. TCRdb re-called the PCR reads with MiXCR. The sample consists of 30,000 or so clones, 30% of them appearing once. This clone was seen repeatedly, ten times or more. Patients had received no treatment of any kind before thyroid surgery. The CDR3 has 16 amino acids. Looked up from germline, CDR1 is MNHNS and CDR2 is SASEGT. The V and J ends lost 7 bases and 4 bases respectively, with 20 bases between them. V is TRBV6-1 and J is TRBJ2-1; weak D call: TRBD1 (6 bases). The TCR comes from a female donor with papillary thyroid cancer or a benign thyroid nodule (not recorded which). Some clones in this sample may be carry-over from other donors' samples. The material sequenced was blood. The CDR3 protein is CASTRQEGNPYNEQFF. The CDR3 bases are TGTGCCAGCACCAGACAGGAAGGAAACCCGTACAATGAGCAGTTCTTC.